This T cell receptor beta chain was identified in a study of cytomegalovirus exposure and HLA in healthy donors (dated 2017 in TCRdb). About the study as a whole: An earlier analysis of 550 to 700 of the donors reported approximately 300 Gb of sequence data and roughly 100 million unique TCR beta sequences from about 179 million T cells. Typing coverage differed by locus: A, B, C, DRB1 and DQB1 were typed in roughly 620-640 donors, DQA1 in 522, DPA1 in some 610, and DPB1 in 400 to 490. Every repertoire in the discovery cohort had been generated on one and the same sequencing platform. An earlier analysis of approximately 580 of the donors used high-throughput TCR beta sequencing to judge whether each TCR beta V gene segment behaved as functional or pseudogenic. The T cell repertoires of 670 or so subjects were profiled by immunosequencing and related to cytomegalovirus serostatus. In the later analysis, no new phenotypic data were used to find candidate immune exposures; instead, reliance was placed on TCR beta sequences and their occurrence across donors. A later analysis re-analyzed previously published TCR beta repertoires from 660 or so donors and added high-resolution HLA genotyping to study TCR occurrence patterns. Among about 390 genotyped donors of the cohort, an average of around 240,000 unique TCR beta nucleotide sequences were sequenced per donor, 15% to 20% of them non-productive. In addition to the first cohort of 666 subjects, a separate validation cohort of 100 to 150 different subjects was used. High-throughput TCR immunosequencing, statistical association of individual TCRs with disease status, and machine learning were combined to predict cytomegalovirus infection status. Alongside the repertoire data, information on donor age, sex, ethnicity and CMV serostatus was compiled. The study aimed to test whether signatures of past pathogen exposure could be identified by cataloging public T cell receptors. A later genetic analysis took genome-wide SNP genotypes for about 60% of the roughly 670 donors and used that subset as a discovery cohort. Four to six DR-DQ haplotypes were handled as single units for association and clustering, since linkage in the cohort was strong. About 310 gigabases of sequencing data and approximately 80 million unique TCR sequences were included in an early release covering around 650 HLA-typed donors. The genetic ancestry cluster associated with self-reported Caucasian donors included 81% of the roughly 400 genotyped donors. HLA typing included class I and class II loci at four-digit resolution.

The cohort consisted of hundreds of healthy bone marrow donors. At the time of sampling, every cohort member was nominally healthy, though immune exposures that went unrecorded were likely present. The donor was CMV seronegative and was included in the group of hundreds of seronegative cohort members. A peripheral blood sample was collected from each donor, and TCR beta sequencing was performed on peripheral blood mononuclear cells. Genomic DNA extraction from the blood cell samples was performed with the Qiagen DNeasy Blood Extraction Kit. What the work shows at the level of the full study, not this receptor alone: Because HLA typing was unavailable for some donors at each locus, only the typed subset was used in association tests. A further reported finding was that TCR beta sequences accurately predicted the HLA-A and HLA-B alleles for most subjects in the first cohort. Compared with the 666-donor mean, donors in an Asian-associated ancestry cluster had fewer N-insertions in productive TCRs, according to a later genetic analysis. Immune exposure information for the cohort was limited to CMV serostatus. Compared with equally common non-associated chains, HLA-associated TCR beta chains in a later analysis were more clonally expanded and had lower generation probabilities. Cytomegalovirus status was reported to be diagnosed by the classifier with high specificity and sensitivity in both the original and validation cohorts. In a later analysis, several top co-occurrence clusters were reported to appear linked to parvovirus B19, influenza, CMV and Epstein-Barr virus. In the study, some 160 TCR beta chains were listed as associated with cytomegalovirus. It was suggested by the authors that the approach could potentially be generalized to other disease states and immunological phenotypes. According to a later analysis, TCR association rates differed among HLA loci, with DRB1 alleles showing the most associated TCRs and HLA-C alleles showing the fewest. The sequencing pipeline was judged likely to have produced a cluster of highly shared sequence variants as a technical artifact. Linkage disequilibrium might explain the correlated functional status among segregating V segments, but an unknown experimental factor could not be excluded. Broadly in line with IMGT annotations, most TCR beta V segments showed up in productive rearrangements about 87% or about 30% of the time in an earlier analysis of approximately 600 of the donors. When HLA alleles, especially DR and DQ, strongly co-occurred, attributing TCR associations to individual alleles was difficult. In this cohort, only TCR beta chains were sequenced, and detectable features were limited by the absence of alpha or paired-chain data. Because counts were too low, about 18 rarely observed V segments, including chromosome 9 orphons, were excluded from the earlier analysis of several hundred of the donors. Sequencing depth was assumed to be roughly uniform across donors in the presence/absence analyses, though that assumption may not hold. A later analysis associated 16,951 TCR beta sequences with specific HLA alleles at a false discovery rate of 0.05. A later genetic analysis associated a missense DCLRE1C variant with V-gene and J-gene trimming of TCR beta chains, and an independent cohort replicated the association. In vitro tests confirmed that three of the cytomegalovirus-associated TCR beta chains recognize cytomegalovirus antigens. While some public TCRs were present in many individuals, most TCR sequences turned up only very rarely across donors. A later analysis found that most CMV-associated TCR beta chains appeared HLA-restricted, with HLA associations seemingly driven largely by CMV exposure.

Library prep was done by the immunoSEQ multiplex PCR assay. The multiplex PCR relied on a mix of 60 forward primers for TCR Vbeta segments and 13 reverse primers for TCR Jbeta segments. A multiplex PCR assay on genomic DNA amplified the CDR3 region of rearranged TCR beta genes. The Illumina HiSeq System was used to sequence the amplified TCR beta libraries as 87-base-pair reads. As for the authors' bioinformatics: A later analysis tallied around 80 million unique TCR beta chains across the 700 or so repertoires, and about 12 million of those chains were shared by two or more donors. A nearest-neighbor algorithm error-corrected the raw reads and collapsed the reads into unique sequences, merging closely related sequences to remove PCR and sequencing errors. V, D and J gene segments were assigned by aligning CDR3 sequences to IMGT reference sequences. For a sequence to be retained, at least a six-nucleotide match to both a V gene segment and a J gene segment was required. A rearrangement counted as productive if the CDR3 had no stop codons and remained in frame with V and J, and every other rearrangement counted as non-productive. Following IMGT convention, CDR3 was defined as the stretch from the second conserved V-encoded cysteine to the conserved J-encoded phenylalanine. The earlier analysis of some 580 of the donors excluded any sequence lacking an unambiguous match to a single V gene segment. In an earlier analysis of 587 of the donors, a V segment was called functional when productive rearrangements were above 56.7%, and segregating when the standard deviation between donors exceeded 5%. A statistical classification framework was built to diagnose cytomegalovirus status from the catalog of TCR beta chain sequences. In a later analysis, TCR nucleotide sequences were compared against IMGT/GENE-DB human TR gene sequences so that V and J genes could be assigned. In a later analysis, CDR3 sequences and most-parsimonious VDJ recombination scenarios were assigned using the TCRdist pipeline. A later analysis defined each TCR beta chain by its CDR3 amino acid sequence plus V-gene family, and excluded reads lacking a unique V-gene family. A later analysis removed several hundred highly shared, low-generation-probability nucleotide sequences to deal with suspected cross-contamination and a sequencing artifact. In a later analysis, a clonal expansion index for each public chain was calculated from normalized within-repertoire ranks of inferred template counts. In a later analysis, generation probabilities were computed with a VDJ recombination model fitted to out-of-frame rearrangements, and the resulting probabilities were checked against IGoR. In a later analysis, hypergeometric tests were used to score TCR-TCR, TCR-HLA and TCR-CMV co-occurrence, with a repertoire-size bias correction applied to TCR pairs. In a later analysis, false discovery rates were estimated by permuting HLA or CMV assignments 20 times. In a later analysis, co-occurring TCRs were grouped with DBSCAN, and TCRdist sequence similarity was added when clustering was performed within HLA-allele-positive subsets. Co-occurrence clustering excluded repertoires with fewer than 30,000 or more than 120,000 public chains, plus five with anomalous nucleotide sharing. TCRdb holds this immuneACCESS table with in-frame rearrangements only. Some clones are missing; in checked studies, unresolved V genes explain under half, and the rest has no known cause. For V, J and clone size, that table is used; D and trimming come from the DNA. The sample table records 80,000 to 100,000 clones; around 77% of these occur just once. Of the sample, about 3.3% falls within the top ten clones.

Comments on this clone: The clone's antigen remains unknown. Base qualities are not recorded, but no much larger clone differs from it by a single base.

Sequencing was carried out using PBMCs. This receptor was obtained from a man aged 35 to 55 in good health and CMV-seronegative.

The CDR3 region has the sequence CASSLGTSGIYEQYF. Here is the DNA: TGCGCCAGCAGCCTCGGGACTAGCGGGATCTACGAGCAGTACTTC. The V and J segments used are TRBV5-1 and TRBJ2-7; 13 of the junction bases match TRBD2. Per the germline V gene, SGHRS is the CDR1 and YFSETQ is the CDR2. CDR3 length: 15 amino acids, cysteine to phenylalanine. Kept here is only the CDR3 DNA, which spans 45 bases and is read in frame from base 1. For this chain, trimming is 4 bases at the V end and 3 bases at the J end, and the number of junction bases without a gene match is 4.